These 7 T cell receptor beta chains were all obtained from the same sample, sequenced in a study of blood T cell repertoires in COVID-19. Method: immunoSEQ multiplex PCR; TCRdb's copy keeps in-frame clones and lacks some. The sample contains fewer than 250,000 clones, about four fifths of which appear only once. The specimen sequenced was PBMCs or T cells enriched from blood (not recorded which). The source of these receptors is a woman in her 30s who had recovered from COVID-19.

This chain uses TRBV7-9 with TRBJ2-3; 11 bases agree with TRBD2. The trim removed 8 bases at V and 6 bases at J, leaving 19 bases unmatched. The CDR3 consists of 18 residues. Germline V gene sequence: CDR1 SEHNR, CDR2 FQNEAQ (reference sequence). The chain's CDR3 is CASQNLAGGPTTSDTQYF. CDR3 nucleotide sequence: TGTGCCAGCCAGAACCTAGCGGGGGGCCCGACCACCAGCGATACGCAGTATTTT.

V and J are TRBV5-1 and TRBJ2-6, with a weak D call TRBD1 (5 bases). CDR1 and CDR2 from the germline V gene are SGHRS and YFSETQ. V lost 0 bases to trimming and J lost 3 bases, with 10 bases between them. This CDR3 region has 16 residues. The CDR3 here is CASSLGTSIGANVLTF. The CDR3 DNA follows: TGCGCCAGCAGCTTGGGGACATCTATTGGGGCCAACGTCCTGACTTTC.

V gene TRBV18 combines with J gene TRBJ2-2, with TRBD2 matching over 11 bases. The J segment lost 0 bases and the V segment lost 3 bases, leaving 3 bases of the junction unmatched. This CDR3 has 17 amino acids. Germline values: CDR1 KGHSH, CDR2 LQKENI. CDR3: CASSPGTSGTNTGELFF. CDR3 sequence (DNA): TGTGCCAGCTCACCCGGGACTAGCGGTACGAACACCGGGGAGCTGTTTTTT.

The genes are TRBV28 and TRBJ2-7; D gene uncertain. CDR3 length: 14 residues. Trimming removed 4 bases from V and 3 bases from J, with 13 bases in between. Looked up from germline, CDR1 is MDHEN and CDR2 is SYDVKM. CDR3 bases: TGTGCCAGCAGTTACGTTGGTCAACTCTACGAGCAGTACTTC. Translating it yields CASSYVGQLYEQYF.

V is TRBV7-3 and J is TRBJ2-7; possibly TRBD2 for D (6 bases). This CDR3 is built from 15 residues. V was pared by 3 bases and J by 4 bases, with 16 bases between. Germline-derived CDR1 and CDR2 are SGHTA and FQGTGA. The CDR3 loop reads CASSFSAGLVYEQYF. CDR3 bases: TGTGCCAGCAGCTTCAGTGCGGGATTGGTTTACGAGCAGTACTTC.

With respect to this clone: A read error may produce the germline difference seen at one junction end. The chain links TRBV20-1 to TRBJ1-5; maybe TRBD1 (5 bases). From germline, CDR1 is DFQATT and CDR2 SNEGSKA (reference sequence). The CDR3 contains 11 residues. The CDR3 DNA reads as TGCAGTGCTAGACAGGGTGCGGAGACGTATTTT. This translates into CSARQGAETYF.

The genes are TRBV18 and TRBJ1-2; D remains ambiguous. Trimming removed 3 bases at V and 3 bases at J, with 11 bases between. The germline CDR1 and CDR2 sequences are KGHSH and LQKENI. The CDR3 runs 14 residues. DNA for the CDR3: TGTGCCAGCTCACCCGGATCGAGCGACTATGGCTACACCTTC. It translates to CASSPGSSDYGYTF.